This T cell receptor (beta chain) was identified during a study of cytomegalovirus exposure and HLA in healthy donors. CDR1 and CDR2 (germline): KGHSH, LQKENI. This CDR3 is 15 amino acids long. Between the trimmed V and J ends, which lost 3 bases and 0 bases, there was a span of 12 bases. Libraries were prepared by immunoSEQ multiplex PCR; TCRdb keeps only in-frame clonotypes and omits some of them. The repertoire holds about 330,000 clones, about nine tenths seen once, with approximately 1% in the top ten. The clonotype comes from a woman aged 25 to 39 in good health and CMV-seropositive. The sequenced sample was PBMCs. The V and J genes are TRBV18 and TRBJ2-7, with a tentative D call TRBD2 (5 bases). This CDR3 reads CASSPSEGSSYEQYF. CDR3 DNA: TGTGCCAGCTCACCTTCCGAGGGCAGCTCCTACGAGCAGTACTTC.